The next 7 T cell receptor beta chains were all read from a single sample in a study of blood T cells in healthy people across ages. The authors ran a second PCR of roughly 6 to 12 cycles using a sample-barcoded 5' primer and a J-beta primer mix. TCRdb re-derived calls from the 5' RACE reads in MiXCR, one entry per CDR3 protein. The sample comprises about 1.4 million distinct CDR3 sequences, around 59% of which are singletons, and 6.5% to 8.5% rests with the top ten. Input material: blood. These receptors were collected from a man aged 18 to 30 in good health.

V gene TRBV15 combines with J gene TRBJ2-5, with 9 bases lining up with TRBD2. Germline V gene lookup returns CDR1 LNHNV and CDR2 YYDKDF (reference sequence). This CDR3 region has 14 residues. With 5 bases clipped from V and 5 bases from J, the junction kept 6 bases outside the gene matches. CDR3 in DNA: TGTGCCACCAGCCACGGCGGGGGGGATGAGACCCAGTACTTC. Translation: CATSHGGGDETQYF. The full variable domain, in which reference TRBV15 and TRBJ2-5 provide the parts outside the CDR3, is DAMVIQNPRYQVTQFGKPVTLSCSQTLNHNVMYWYQQKSSQAPKLLFHYYDKDFNNEADTPDNFQSRRPNTSFCFLDIRSPGLGDTAMYLCATSHGGGDETQYFGPGTRLLVL.

DNA for the CDR3: TGCGCCAGCAGCCAAGCGGGCTTCCGTTCCGCCTACGAGCAGTACTTC. Its translation: CASSQAGFRSAYEQYF. This rearrangement joins TRBV4-1 to TRBJ2-7; D remains unclear. The germline V and J ends were trimmed by 1 base and 2 bases, with 15 bases remaining between them. Germline V lookup: CDR1 MGHRA, CDR2 YSYEKL. This CDR3 has 16 residues.

This clonotype was seen just once. The chain carries TRBV20-1 and TRBJ1-5; 8 bases match TRBD1. The CDR3 runs 14 residues. The V gene end was trimmed by 0 bases and the J gene end by 7 bases; junction bases not matched to a gene: 5. CDR1 DFQATT and CDR2 SNEGSKA come from the germline V gene (reference sequence). The DNA of the CDR3 is TGCAGTGCTAGAGATCCCCAGGGGGCGCAGCCCCAGCATTTT. This translates into CSARDPQGAQPQHF.

This clonotype was recorded only once. CDR3 in amino acids: CASSREREQDEQFF. The CDR3 coding sequence is TGTGCCAGCAGTCGGGAGCGGGAGCAAGATGAGCAGTTCTTC. The chain joins TRBV25-1 to TRBJ2-1; 8 bases align to TRBD2. The CDR3 covers 14 residues. Germline lookup yields CDR1 MGHDK and CDR2 SYGVNS. The junction had 8 bases not matched to a gene; V was cut back by 5 bases and J by 8 bases.

The chain recombines TRBV11-2 with TRBJ2-4, with D unclear. The CDR3 is 17 amino acids. V was shortened by 2 bases and J by 1 base, with 15 bases between the two germline ends. Germline CDR1 reads SGHAT; CDR2 reads FQNNGV. The chain's CDR3 is CASSLSPSVEAKNIQYF. CDR3 nucleotide sequence: TGTGCCAGCAGCTTATCCCCCTCGGTAGAGGCCAAAAACATTCAGTACTTC.

The chain combines TRBV29-1 with TRBJ2-5, with a weak D call TRBD1 (6 bases). V lost 7 bases, J lost 5 bases, and 17 bases lay in between. This CDR3 contains 13 residues. Germline V CDR1 and CDR2: SQVTM, ANQGSEA. CDR3 in DNA: TGCAGCGCCGTGACAGGAAATTGGGAGACCCAGTACTTC. Its protein is CSAVTGNWETQYF. The full variable domain, with the rest looked up from reference TRBV29-1 and TRBJ2-5, is SAVISQKPSRDICQRGTSLTIQCQVDSQVTMMFWYRQQPGQSLTLIATANQGSEATYESGFVIDKFPISRPNLTFSTLTVSNMSPEDSSIYLCSAVTGNWETQYFGPGTRLLVL.

As regards this clonotype: Its ends do not fully match the called genes, so a read error is possible. The rearrangement uses TRBV4-1 and TRBJ2-3, with D uncertain. Looked up from germline, CDR1 is MGHRA and CDR2 is YSYEKL. This CDR3 has 12 amino acids. CDR3 sequence (DNA): TGCGCCAGCAGCCGAGGCACAAATACGCAGTATTTT. Protein: CASSRGTNTQYF.